This note documents a single T cell receptor beta chain sequence. The CDR3 has 16 residues. With 4 bases clipped from V and 0 bases from J, the junction kept 6 bases outside the gene matches. Germline loops: CDR1 SEHNR, CDR2 FQNEAQ (reference sequence). These data are taken from a study of CD8 T cells in Susac syndrome. An amount of RNA that ranged from roughly 0.45 to 1 ug was reverse transcribed with random hexamers. One entry per CDR3 protein results from TCRdb running MiXCR on the immunoSEQ multiplex PCR reads. This table has 55,000 to 85,000 distinct CDR3 sequences, 96% appearing once. The TCR originated in a human donor with multiple sclerosis. The sample taken for sequencing was CD4+ T cells from PBMCs. V is TRBV7-9 and J is TRBJ2-1, with TRBD1 matching 7 bases. The CDR3 DNA follows: TGTGCCAGCAGCTGGCCGGGACAGAGCTCCTACAATGAGCAGTTCTTC. Encoded protein: CASSWPGQSSYNEQFF.